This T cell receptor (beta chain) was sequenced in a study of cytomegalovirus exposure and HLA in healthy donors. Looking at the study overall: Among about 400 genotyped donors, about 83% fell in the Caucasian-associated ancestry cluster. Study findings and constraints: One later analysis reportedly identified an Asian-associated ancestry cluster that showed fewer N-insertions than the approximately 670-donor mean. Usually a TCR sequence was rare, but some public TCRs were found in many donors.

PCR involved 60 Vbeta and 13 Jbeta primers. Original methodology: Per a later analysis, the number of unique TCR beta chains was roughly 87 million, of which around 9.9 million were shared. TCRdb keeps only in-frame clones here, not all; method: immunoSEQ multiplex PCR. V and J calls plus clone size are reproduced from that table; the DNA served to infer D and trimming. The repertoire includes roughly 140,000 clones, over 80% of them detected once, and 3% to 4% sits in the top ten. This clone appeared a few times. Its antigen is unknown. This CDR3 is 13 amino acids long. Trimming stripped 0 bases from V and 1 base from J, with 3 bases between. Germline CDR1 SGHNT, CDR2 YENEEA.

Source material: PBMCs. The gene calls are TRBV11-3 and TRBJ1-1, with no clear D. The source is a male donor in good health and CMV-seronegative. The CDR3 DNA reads TGTGCCAGCAGCTTAGAACAGAACACTGAAGCTTTCTTT. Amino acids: CASSLEQNTEAFF.